One sample yielded the 32 T cell receptor beta chains listed below, sequenced in a study of cytomegalovirus exposure and HLA in healthy donors. Profiled with immunoSEQ multiplex PCR; TCRdb holds only in-frame clones, not every one. The sample shows 110,000 or so clones, almost 96% of them seen only once. The sample consisted of PBMCs. These receptors were obtained from a woman under 30 in good health and CMV-seronegative.

The rearrangement joins TRBV6-5 to TRBJ2-5; 7 bases are shared with TRBD2. The germline CDR1 and CDR2 sequences are MNHEY and SVGAGI. The CDR3 sequence is 15 residues long. Unmatched junction bases numbered 11, after V lost 5 bases and J lost 5 bases. The CDR3, as DNA: TGTGCCAGCAGTGCCTCGGGTGGACTAGGGGAGACCCAGTACTTC. This codes for CASSASGGLGETQYF.

The gene calls are TRBV19 and TRBJ1-5; possibly TRBD1 for D (6 bases). V lost 3 bases and J 4 bases, leaving 10 bases between the germline ends. The CDR3 is 14 residues long. The germline CDR1 and CDR2 sequences are LNHDA and SQIVND (reference sequence). The CDR3 DNA follows: TGTGCCAGTAGTATCCTAACAGGGAATCAGCCCCAGCATTTT. Its protein is CASSILTGNQPQHF.

The V and J genes are TRBV6-1 and TRBJ2-7, with 8 positions matching TRBD1. The CDR3 contains 16 residues. Germline V gene sequence: CDR1 MNHNS, CDR2 SASEGT. V gave up 4 bases and J gave up 0 bases; unmatched junction bases: 8. The CDR3 DNA reads TGTGCCAGCAGTGCCCGACAGGGGAAATCCTCCTACGAGCAGTACTTC. It specifies CASSARQGKSSYEQYF.

This chain links TRBV9 with TRBJ1-1; TRBD1 aligns across 8 bases. V trimming: 4 bases; J trimming: 6 bases; junction bases outside the gene matches: 8. The CDR3 has 14 residues. Per germline, CDR1 SGDLS and CDR2 YYNGEE. The CDR3 spells CASSFKGQEAEAFF. CDR3 nucleotide sequence: TGTGCCAGCAGCTTTAAGGGACAGGAAGCTGAAGCTTTCTTT.

The genes are TRBV30 and TRBJ1-1; tentative D call: TRBD1 (6 bases). Trimming pared 3 bases from V and 8 bases from J, leaving 16 bases between. Germline V gene data show CDR1 as GTSNPN and CDR2 as SVGIG (reference sequence). This CDR3 is 13 amino acids long. CDR3 loop: CAWREQGLGEAFF. The CDR3 DNA is TGTGCCTGGAGGGAACAGGGTCTAGGGGAAGCTTTCTTT.

The chain combines TRBV30 with TRBJ2-7; TRBD2 aligns across 8 bases. Trimming took 3 bases from V and 1 from J; bases not matched to a gene: 20. From germline, CDR1 is GTSNPN and CDR2 SVGIG (reference sequence). The CDR3 is 19 residues long. The CDR3 coding sequence is TGTGCCTGGAGCGCCCTTGGGAGCGGGGGTGTTAAGACTTCCTACGAGCAGTACTTC. It is translated as CAWSALGSGGVKTSYEQYF.

This chain links TRBV6-5 with TRBJ2-3, with D possibly TRBD2 on 6 matching bases. The CDR3 runs 14 residues. Per the germline V gene, CDR1 is MNHEY and CDR2 is SVGAGI. Trimming took off 5 bases at V and 3 bases at J, with 12 bases between the two ends. CDR3 sequence: CASSRLEETDTQYF. The CDR3 DNA reads TGTGCCAGCAGTCGACTAGAGGAAACAGATACGCAGTATTTT.

V is TRBV19 and J is TRBJ2-7; 9 bases map to TRBD1. The J segment lost 10 bases and the V segment lost 8 bases, leaving 6 bases of the junction unmatched. Germline V gene data show CDR1 as LNHDA and CDR2 as SQIVND (reference sequence). The CDR3 extends over 11 amino acids. This CDR3 reads CASGTGREQYF. CDR3 sequence (DNA): TGTGCCAGTGGGACAGGGAGAGAACAGTACTTC.

The chain couples TRBV7-2 to TRBJ1-2; 9 positions agree with TRBD1. CDR3 length: 16 residues. In germline, CDR1 is SGHTA, CDR2 FQGNSA. With V trimmed by 3 bases and J by 5 bases, 10 bases remained unmatched. CDR3 DNA sequence: TGTGCCAGCAGCTTGGATAGCCGGGACAGGGCATATGGCTACACCTTC. Translating gives CASSLDSRDRAYGYTF.

V usage is TRBV27 and J usage is TRBJ1-6, with 7 bases identical to TRBD1. V gave up 6 bases and J gave up 6 bases; unmatched junction bases: 2. The CDR3 totals 13 residues. CDR1 and CDR2 (germline): MNHEY, SMNVEV (reference sequence). CDR3 amino acids: CASRRQGNSPLHF. Here the CDR3 DNA reads TGTGCCAGCAGGAGACAGGGTAATTCACCCCTCCACTTT.

The chain joins TRBV7-2 to TRBJ1-2; 10 bases fit TRBD1. Germline V gene sequence: CDR1 SGHTA, CDR2 FQGNSA. The CDR3 extends over 16 amino acids. V lost 0 bases and J lost 4; bases outside the gene matches: 5. The CDR3 DNA follows: TGTGCCAGCAGCTTAGCCGGGACAGGGGTTGTCTATGGCTACACCTTC. It yields the protein CASSLAGTGVVYGYTF.

The rearrangement uses TRBV20-1 and TRBJ2-1, with D possibly being TRBD2 (6 bases). The CDR3 loop spans 11 amino acids. Germline assignment: CDR1 DFQATT and CDR2 SNEGSKA (reference sequence). Trimming shortened V by 7 bases and J by 2 bases, and 6 bases separated the two germline ends. CDR3: CSVAAYNEQFF. For the CDR3, the DNA is TGCAGTGTAGCGGCCTACAATGAGCAGTTCTTC.

The chain combines TRBV4-3 with TRBJ1-2; TRBD1 agrees at 8 bases. The CDR3 is made up of 15 amino acids. The ends lost 0 bases at V and 6 bases at J; junction bases unmatched: 6. Per germline, CDR1 LGHNA and CDR2 YSLEER. CDR3 in amino acids: CASSQDLGDRNGYTF. The CDR3 DNA reads as TGCGCCAGCAGCCAAGATTTGGGGGACAGGAATGGCTACACCTTC.

The rearrangement links TRBV28 to TRBJ1-1; 8 nucleotides match TRBD1. The ends lost 4 bases at V and 4 bases at J; junction bases unmatched: 8. CDR1 is MDHEN, CDR2 SYDVKM, per germline. The CDR3 has 15 amino acids. This chain's CDR3 is CASSSPGGGSTEAFF. CDR3 DNA sequence: TGTGCCAGCAGTTCCCCAGGGGGCGGTAGCACTGAAGCTTTCTTT.

J is TRBJ2-5 and V is TRBV28; the match to TRBD1 covers 9 bases. CDR3 length: 14 residues. The junction had 8 bases not matched to a gene; V was cut back by 6 bases and J by 6 bases. Germline V gives CDR1 MDHEN, CDR2 SYDVKM. The CDR3 is CASSPLGQGKTQYF. Here the CDR3 DNA reads TGTGCCAGCAGCCCCCTCGGACAGGGGAAGACCCAGTACTTC. The whole variable domain, remainder taken from reference TRBV28 and TRBJ2-5, is DVKVTQSSRYLVKRTGEKVFLECVQDMDHENMFWYRQDPGLGLRLIYFSYDVKMKEKGDIPEGYSVSREKKERFSLILESASTNQTSMYLCASSPLGQGKTQYFGPGTRLLVL.

The J gene is TRBJ1-2, the V gene TRBV5-1; 8 bases match TRBD1. Trimming removed 4 bases from V and 2 bases from J; junction bases left unmatched: 10. The CDR3 is made up of 16 amino acids. The germline gives CDR1 SGHRS, CDR2 YFSETQ. DNA for the CDR3: TGCGCCAGCAGCGGAGCACAGGGGGAACCCAACTATGGCTACACCTTC. It translates to CASSGAQGEPNYGYTF.

V gene TRBV6-6 combines with J gene TRBJ1-5, with TRBD1 matching over 9 bases. The CDR3 length is 16 residues. Germline V gene data show CDR1 as MNHNY and CDR2 as SVGAGI (reference sequence). Losses at the gene ends were 6 bases for V and 2 bases for J; bases not matched to a gene: 8. CDR3 in DNA: TGTGCCAGCAGACGACAGGGGGGAGACGGCAATCAGCCCCAGCATTTT. It translates to CASRRQGGDGNQPQHF.

This clone was detected once. The V and J genes are TRBV29-1 and TRBJ2-5; 7 nucleotides agree with TRBD1. Germline CDR1 SQVTM, CDR2 ANQGSEA. V dropped 7 bases and J dropped 4; count of bases not matched to a gene: 9. CDR3 length equals 13 residues. The CDR3 reads CSAWDRPRETQYF. The CDR3 bases are TGCAGCGCTTGGGACAGACCACGAGAGACCCAGTACTTC.

This chain joins TRBV6-5 and TRBJ2-2, with a tentative D call TRBD2 (5 bases). The germline V gene encodes CDR1 MNHEY and CDR2 SVGAGI. V was trimmed by 0 bases and J by 8 bases, leaving 10 bases between them. This CDR3 has 14 residues. For the CDR3, the DNA is TGTGCCAGCAGTTACTCCGCCCTAGCAGGGGAGCTGTTTTTT. Translated, it gives CASSYSALAGELFF.

The chain joins TRBV28 to TRBJ1-2; D might be TRBD1 (6 bases). V was trimmed by 6 bases and J by 0 bases, leaving 23 bases between them. The CDR3 is 18 amino acids. Germline loops: CDR1 MDHEN, CDR2 SYDVKM. The CDR3 nucleotides are TGTGCCAGCAGCAACCTCGGGGGGGGGCAAAAAGCTAACTATGGCTACACCTTC. Translating gives CASSNLGGGQKANYGYTF.

The J gene is TRBJ1-2, the V gene TRBV7-2; 7 bases are shared with TRBD1. The junction had 6 bases not matched to a gene; V was cut back by 1 base and J by 7 bases. Germline values: CDR1 SGHTA, CDR2 FQGNSA. The CDR3 consists of 14 residues. Here the CDR3 DNA reads TGTGCCAGCAGCTTAGTAGAGGGGGCAGGTGGCTACACCTTC. This encodes CASSLVEGAGGYTF.

This clone was observed once. The V call is TRBV29-1, the J call TRBJ2-3; TRBD2 matches at 8 bases. Germline CDR1 is SQVTM and CDR2 is ANQGSEA. Unmatched junction bases numbered 8, after V lost 3 bases and J lost 3 bases. The CDR3 totals 15 residues. CDR3: CSVDAWASGTDTQYF. CDR3 bases: TGCAGCGTTGACGCGTGGGCTAGCGGGACAGATACGCAGTATTTT.

The V and J genes are TRBV6-5 and TRBJ2-7, with 7 bases matching TRBD1. Germline values: CDR1 MNHEY, CDR2 SVGAGI. V lost 6 bases to trimming and J lost 2 bases; unmatched junction nucleotides: 10. CDR3 size: 15 residues. The CDR3 DNA is TGTGCCAGCAGAGGGGGACAGTGGGGGACCTACGAGCAGTACTTC. Its protein product is CASRGGQWGTYEQYF.

The chain employs TRBV18 and TRBJ1-5, with D tentatively TRBD1 (6 bases). This CDR3 comprises 14 residues. Trimming left V 6 bases short and J 4 bases short, with 13 bases between. CDR1 and CDR2 from the germline V gene are KGHSH and LQKENI. CDR3: CASSLTGPNQPQHF. The CDR3 DNA reads TGTGCCAGCTCCCTTACAGGGCCGAATCAGCCCCAGCATTTT.

CDR3 residues: CASSLQAYNSPLHF. The DNA of the CDR3 is TGTGCCAGCTCACTACAGGCTTATAATTCACCCCTCCACTTT. This sequence joins TRBV18 and TRBJ1-6; a possible D gene is TRBD1 (5 bases). The V end was cut by 4 bases, the J end by 4 bases, with 8 bases between. There are 14 residues in the CDR3. Germline loops: CDR1 KGHSH, CDR2 LQKENI.

The chain employs TRBV6-5 and TRBJ1-1; TRBD1 matches at 9 bases. The CDR3 has 16 residues. Germline-derived CDR1 and CDR2 are MNHEY and SVGAGI. The ends lost 1 base at V and 4 bases at J; junction bases unmatched: 7. As DNA, the CDR3 is TGTGCCAGCAGTTACTTTTCCGGGACAGGGCCCACTGAAGCTTTCTTT. Its translation: CASSYFSGTGPTEAFF.

The V call is TRBV27, the J call TRBJ2-7; possible D gene TRBD1, 5 bases. Deletions cut 4 bases from V and 2 bases from J, with 9 bases between. Germline assignment: CDR1 MNHEY and CDR2 SMNVEV (reference sequence). This CDR3 has 13 amino acids. In DNA, the CDR3 is TGTGCCAGCAGTTCAGGGCTAACCTACGAGCAGTACTTC. Its protein is CASSSGLTYEQYF.

The V call is TRBV5-5, the J call TRBJ1-1; D is perhaps TRBD1 (6 bases). V lost 3 bases and J lost 0, with 12 bases in between. The CDR3 is 15 amino acids. CDR1 SGHKS and CDR2 YYEKEE come from the germline V gene (reference sequence). CDR3 nucleotide sequence: TGTGCCAGCAGCTACGGACAGTTAATGAACACTGAAGCTTTCTTT. It encodes CASSYGQLMNTEAFF.

This chain joins TRBV4-2 and TRBJ2-3; D is undetermined. Germline V gene data show CDR1 as LGHNA and CDR2 as YNFKEQ. Trimming stripped 5 bases from V and 6 bases from J, with 6 bases between. This CDR3 is 11 amino acids long. The chain's CDR3 is CASSARDTQYF. Written as DNA, the CDR3 is TGTGCCAGCAGCGCTAGGGATACGCAGTATTTT.

This chain connects TRBV18 to TRBJ1-1, with a possible D match to TRBD1 (6 bases). This CDR3 region has 17 residues. Germline CDR1 is KGHSH and CDR2 is LQKENI. Trimming took off 3 bases at V and 1 base at J, with 18 bases between the two ends. The chain's CDR3 is CASSPFTTTGQNTEAFF. CDR3 coding DNA: TGTGCCAGCTCACCGTTCACAACAACGGGACAGAACACTGAAGCTTTCTTT.

CDR3 sequence: CASSLRRLAGTDTQYF. CDR3 DNA sequence: TGTGCCAGCAGCTTAAGGAGACTAGCGGGTACAGATACGCAGTATTTT. V is TRBV13 and J is TRBJ2-3; TRBD2 agrees at 10 bases. Germline V lookup: CDR1 PRHDT, CDR2 FYEKMQ (reference sequence). The V segment lost 2 bases and the J segment 3 bases; nucleotides outside the gene matches: 5. This CDR3 is 16 amino acids long.

The gene calls are TRBV5-6 and TRBJ2-7; 7 bases are a match to TRBD2. The trim removed 5 bases at V and 4 bases at J, leaving 3 bases unmatched. Germline V lookup: CDR1 SGHDT, CDR2 YYEEEE. This CDR3 contains 12 residues. CDR3 region: CASSRTRYEQYF. The DNA of the CDR3 is TGTGCCAGCAGTCGGACTAGGTACGAGCAGTACTTC.